This T cell receptor (beta chain) was identified during a study of T-cell memory formation after mild COVID-19. Turning to the study itself: Clustering of TCRs was largely donor specific.

Comment on this clonotype: What it recognizes is unknown.

TCR alpha and TCR beta cDNA libraries carrying sample barcodes and UMIs were produced by 5'RACE using constant-segment primers. TCRdb re-called the 5' RACE reads through MiXCR, storing one row per CDR3 protein. Counted here are approximately 82,000 distinct CDR3 sequences, 13% occurring once; the ten biggest clones make up less than 45%. Study-wide points: Contracting CD4+ clones were located mainly in CM and EM, and CD8+ clones in EMRA. Later expanders leaned toward CD4+, whereas clones contracting from day 15 to 85 were balanced CD4/CD8.

Germline V CDR1 and CDR2: DFQATT, SNEGSKA (reference sequence). The V end lost 6 bases, the J end lost 5 bases, and 13 bases lay between the germline ends. This CDR3 contains 12 residues. The receptor comes from a man aged 18 to 30 who had mild COVID-19 (a few samples of this study predate the infection). Cell type and time point are not known. Material: PBMCs or a T cell subset sorted from them (not recorded which). V is TRBV20-1 and J is TRBJ1-1; tentative D call: TRBD1 (5 bases). The CDR3 loop is CSAQGAGTEAFF. The CDR3 nucleotides read TGCAGTGCGCAGGGCGCGGGGACTGAAGCTTTCTTT.